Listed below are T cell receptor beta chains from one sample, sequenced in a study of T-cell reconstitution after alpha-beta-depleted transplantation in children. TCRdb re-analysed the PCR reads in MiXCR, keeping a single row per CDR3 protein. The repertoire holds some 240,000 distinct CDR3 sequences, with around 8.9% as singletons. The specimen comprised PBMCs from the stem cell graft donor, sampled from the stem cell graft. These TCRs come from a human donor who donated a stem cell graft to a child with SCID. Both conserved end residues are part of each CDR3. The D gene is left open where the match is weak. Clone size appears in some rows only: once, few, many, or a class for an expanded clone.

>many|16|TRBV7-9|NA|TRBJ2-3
CASSKTGAARTDTQYF
TGTGCCAGCAGCAAAACGGGAGCAGCCCGCACAGATACGCAGTATTTT
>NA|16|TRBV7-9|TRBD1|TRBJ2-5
CASSSVPGQKLETQYF
TGTGCCAGCAGCTCCGTCCCGGGACAGAAACTAGAGACCCAGTACTTC
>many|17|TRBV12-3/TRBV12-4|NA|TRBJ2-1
CASSLASLVGAHNEQFF
TGTGCCAGCAGTTTAGCCTCCCTCGTGGGGGCACACAATGAGCAGTTCTTC
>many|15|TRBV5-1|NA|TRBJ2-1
CASSLVAGTFNEQFF
TGCGCCAGCAGCTTGGTCGCGGGAACCTTCAATGAGCAGTTCTTC
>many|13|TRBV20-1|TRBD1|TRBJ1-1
CSAGDRADTEAFF
TGCAGTGCTGGGGACAGGGCAGACACTGAAGCTTTCTTT
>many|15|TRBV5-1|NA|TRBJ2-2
CASMGAVQGTGELFF
TGCGCCAGCATGGGCGCGGTTCAGGGCACCGGGGAGCTGTTTTTT
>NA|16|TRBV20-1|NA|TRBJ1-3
CSARDPTQRDGNTIYF
TGCAGTGCTAGAGATCCTACCCAGAGGGATGGAAACACCATATATTTT
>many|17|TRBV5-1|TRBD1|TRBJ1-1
CASSLAATGGSNTEAFF
TGCGCCAGCAGCTTGGCTGCTACAGGGGGCTCGAACACTGAAGCTTTCTTT
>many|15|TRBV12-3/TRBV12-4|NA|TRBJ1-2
CASRGSGQPGGGYTF
TGTGCCAGCAGGGGTTCCGGACAGCCGGGGGGCGGCTACACCTTC
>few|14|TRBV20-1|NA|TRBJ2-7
CSARVTGFSYEQYF
TGCAGTGCTAGAGTTACAGGCTTCTCCTACGAGCAGTACTTC
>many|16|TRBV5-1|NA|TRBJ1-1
CASSLALGNMNTEAFF
TGCGCCAGCAGCTTGGCCTTGGGAAACATGAACACTGAAGCTTTCTTT
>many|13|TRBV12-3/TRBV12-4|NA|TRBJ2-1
CASSLVNTREQFF
TGTGCCAGCAGTCTCGTAAACACTAGGGAGCAGTTCTTC
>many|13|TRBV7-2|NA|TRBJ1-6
CASSLAGAVPLHF
TGTGCCAGCAGCTTAGCCGGGGCCGTGCCCCTCCACTTT
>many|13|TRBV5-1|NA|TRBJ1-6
CASSQEYNSPLHF
TGCGCCAGCAGCCAGGAATATAATTCACCCCTCCACTTT
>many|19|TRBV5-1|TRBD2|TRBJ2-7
CASSLLFTSGGAFPYEQYF
TGCGCCAGCAGCTTGTTGTTTACTAGCGGGGGGGCCTTCCCCTACGAGCAGTACTTC
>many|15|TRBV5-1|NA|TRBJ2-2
CASSLAGPNTGELFF
TGCGCCAGCAGCTTGGCGGGGCCTAACACCGGGGAGCTGTTTTTT
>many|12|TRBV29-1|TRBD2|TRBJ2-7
CSGGSFPYEQYF
TGCAGCGGCGGGAGTTTTCCGTACGAGCAGTACTTC
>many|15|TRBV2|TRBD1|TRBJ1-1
CASSVQGALNTEAFF
TGTGCCAGCAGTGTACAGGGGGCTCTGAACACTGAAGCTTTCTTT
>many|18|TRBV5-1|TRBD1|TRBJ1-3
CASSLRGQGTNSGNTIYF
TGCGCCAGCAGCTTGCGGGGACAGGGGACCAACTCTGGAAACACCATATATTTT
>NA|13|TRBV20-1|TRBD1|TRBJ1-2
CSASQGAGYGYTF
TGCAGTGCTTCGCAGGGGGCCGGCTATGGCTACACCTTC
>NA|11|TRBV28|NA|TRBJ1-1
CASSLLRGAFF
TGTGCCAGCAGTTTATTACGGGGAGCTTTCTTT
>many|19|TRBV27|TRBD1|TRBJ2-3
CASSPSQGEYFPSTDTQYF
TGTGCCAGCAGTCCGTCACAGGGGGAGTATTTCCCTAGCACAGATACGCAGTATTTT